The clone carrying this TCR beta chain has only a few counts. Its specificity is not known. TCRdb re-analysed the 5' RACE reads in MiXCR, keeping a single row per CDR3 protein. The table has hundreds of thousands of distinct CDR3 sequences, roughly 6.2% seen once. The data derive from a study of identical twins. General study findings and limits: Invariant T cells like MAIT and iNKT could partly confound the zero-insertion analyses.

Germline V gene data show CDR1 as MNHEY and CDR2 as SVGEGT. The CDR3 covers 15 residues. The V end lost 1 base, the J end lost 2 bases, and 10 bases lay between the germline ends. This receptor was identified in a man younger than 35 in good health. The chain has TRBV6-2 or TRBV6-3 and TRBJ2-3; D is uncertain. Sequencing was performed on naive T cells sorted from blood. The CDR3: CASSYLADPTDTQYF. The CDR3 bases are TGTGCCAGCAGTTACTTGGCGGATCCCACAGATACGCAGTATTTT.